This T cell receptor beta chain was sequenced during a study of post-analysis software for immune sequencing data. This clonotype was picked up one time. Sequencing libraries made from TCR beta cDNA carried unique molecular identifiers. MiXCR was run by TCRdb on the PCR reads, yielding one entry per CDR3 protein. The table records more than 500,000 distinct CDR3 sequences, around 34% of them present only once. Source material: blood. The sequence came from a girl aged 2-17 years with multiple sclerosis.

In nucleotides, the CDR3 is TGTGCCATCAGTGAGTCGCGACTAGGAAGTACGACTGAAGCTTTCTTT. Protein sequence: CAISESRLGSTTEAFF. The V and J genes are TRBV10-3 and TRBJ1-1; D is undetermined. The ends were cut back, 0 bases at V and 5 bases at J, with 16 bases in the middle. CDR1 is ENHRY and CDR2 is SYGVKD in the germline V gene. The CDR3 contains 16 residues.